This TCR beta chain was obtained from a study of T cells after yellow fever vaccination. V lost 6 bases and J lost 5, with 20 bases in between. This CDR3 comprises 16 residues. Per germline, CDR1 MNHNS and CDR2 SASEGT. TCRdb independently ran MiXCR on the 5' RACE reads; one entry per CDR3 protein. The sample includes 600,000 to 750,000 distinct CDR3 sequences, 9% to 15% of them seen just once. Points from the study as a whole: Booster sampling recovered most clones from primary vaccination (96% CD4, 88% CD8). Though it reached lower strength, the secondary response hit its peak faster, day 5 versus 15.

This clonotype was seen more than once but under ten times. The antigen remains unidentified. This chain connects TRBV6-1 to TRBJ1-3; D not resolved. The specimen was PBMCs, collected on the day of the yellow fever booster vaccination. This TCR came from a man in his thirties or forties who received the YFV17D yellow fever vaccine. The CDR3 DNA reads TGTGCCAGCAGCCCTTCTGCAGCGTTTGGGAGAAACACCATATATTTT. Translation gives CASSPSAAFGRNTIYF.